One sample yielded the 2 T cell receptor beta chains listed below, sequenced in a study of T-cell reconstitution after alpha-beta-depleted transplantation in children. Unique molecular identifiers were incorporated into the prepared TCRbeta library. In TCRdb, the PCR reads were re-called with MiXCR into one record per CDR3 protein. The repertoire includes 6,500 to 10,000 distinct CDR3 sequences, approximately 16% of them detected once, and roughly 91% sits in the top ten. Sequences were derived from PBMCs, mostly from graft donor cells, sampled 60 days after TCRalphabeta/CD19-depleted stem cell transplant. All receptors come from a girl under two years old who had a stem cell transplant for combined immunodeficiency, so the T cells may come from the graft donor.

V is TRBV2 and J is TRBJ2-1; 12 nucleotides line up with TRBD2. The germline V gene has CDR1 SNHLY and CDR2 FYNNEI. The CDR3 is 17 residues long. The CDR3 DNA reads TGTGCTCCCATGGGTATCTGGACTAGCGGGGACTACAATGAGCAGTTCTTC. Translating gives CAPMGIWTSGDYNEQFF.

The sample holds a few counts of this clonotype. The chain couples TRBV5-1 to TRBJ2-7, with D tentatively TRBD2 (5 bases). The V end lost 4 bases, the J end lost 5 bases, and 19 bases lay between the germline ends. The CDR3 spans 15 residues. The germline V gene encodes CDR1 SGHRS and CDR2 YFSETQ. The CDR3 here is CASSLGRGSIHEQYF. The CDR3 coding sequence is TGCGCCAGCAGCCTAGGACGTGGGAGTATCCACGAGCAGTACTTC.